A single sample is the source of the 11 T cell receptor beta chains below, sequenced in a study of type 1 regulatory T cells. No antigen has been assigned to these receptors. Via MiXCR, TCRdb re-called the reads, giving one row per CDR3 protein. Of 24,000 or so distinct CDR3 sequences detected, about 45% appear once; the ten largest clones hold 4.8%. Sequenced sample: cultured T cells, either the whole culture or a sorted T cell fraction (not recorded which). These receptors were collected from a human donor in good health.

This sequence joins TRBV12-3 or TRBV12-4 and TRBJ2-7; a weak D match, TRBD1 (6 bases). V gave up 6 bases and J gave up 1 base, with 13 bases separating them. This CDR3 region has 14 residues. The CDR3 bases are TGTGCCAGCAGCGGGGACACAGGATCCTACGAGCAGTACTTC. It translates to CASSGDTGSYEQYF.

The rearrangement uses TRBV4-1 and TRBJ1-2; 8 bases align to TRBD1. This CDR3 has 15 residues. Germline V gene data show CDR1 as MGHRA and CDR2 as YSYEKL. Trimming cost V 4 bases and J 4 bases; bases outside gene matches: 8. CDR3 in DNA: TGCGCCAGCAGCCGAGGCGACAGGGGCCCCTATGGCTACACCTTC. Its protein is CASSRGDRGPYGYTF.

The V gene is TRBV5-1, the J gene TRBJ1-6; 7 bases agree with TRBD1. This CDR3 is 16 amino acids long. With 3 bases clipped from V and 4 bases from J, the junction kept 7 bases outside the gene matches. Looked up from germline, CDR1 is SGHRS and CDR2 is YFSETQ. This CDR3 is CASSWGTAPYNSPLHF. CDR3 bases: TGCGCCAGCAGCTGGGGGACAGCCCCATATAATTCACCCCTCCACTTT. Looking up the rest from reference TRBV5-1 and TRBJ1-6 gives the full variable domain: KAGVTQTPRYLIKTRGQQVTLSCSPISGHRSVSWYQQTPGQGLQFLFEYFSETQRNKGNFPGRFSGRQFSNSRSEMNVSTLELGDSALYLCASSWGTAPYNSPLHFGNGTRLTVT.

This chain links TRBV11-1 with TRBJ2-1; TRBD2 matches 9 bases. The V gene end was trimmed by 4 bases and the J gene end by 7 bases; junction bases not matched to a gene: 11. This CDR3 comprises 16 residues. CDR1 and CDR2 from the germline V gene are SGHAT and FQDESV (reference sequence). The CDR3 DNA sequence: TGTGCCAGCAGCTCCCCGGGACTAGCATCGGGAAATGAGCAGTTCTTC. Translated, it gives CASSSPGLASGNEQFF. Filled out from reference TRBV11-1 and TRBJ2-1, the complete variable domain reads EAEVAQSPRYKITEKSQAVAFWCDPISGHATLYWYRQILGQGPELLVQFQDESVVDDSQLPKDRFSAERLKGVDSTLKIQPAELGDSAMYLCASSSPGLASGNEQFFGPGTRLTVL.

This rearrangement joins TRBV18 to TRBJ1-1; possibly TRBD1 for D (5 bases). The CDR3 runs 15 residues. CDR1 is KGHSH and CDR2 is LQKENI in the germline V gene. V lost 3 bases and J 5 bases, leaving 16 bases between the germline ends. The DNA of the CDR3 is TGTGCCAGCTCACCTTCTCAGTACAGGTCTACTGAAGCTTTCTTT. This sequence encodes CASSPSQYRSTEAFF.

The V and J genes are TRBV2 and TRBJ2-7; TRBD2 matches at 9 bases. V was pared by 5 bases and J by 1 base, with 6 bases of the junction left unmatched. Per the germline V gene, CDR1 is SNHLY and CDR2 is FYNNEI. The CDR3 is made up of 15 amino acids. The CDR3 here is CASSLIAGESYEQYF. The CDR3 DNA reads TGTGCCAGCAGTCTAATAGCGGGGGAATCCTACGAGCAGTACTTC.

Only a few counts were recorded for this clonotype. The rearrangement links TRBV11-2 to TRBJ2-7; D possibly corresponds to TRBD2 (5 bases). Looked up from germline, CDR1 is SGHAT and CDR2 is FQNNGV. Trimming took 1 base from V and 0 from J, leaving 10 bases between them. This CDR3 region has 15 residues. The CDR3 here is CASSLVAGSSYEQYF. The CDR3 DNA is TGTGCCAGCAGCTTAGTGGCGGGCAGCTCCTACGAGCAGTACTTC. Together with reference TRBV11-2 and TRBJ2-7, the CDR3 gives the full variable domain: EAGVAQSPRYKIIEKRQSVAFWCNPISGHATLYWYQQILGQGPKLLIQFQNNGVVDDSQLPKDRFSAERLKGVDSTLKIQPAKLEDSAVYLCASSLVAGSSYEQYFGPGTRLTVT.

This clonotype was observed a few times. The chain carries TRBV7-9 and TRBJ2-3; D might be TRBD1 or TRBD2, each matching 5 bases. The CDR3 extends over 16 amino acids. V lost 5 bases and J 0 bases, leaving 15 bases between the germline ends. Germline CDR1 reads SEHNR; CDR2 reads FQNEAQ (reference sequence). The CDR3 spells CASSPFRESSTDTQYF. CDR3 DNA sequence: TGTGCCAGCAGCCCATTCAGGGAGTCTAGCACAGATACGCAGTATTTT.

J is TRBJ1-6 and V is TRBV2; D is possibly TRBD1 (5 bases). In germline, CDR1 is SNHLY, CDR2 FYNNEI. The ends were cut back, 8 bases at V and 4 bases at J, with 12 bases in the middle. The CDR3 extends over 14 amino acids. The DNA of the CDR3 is TGTGCCAGCCGGAGGGGCTTTTATAATTCACCCCTCCACTTT. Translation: CASRRGFYNSPLHF.

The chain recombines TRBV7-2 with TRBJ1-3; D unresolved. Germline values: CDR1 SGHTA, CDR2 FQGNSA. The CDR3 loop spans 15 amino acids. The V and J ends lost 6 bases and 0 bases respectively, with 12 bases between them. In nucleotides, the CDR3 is TGTGCCAGCAGTTTCATGGATCGCTCTGGAAACACCATATATTTT. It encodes CASSFMDRSGNTIYF.

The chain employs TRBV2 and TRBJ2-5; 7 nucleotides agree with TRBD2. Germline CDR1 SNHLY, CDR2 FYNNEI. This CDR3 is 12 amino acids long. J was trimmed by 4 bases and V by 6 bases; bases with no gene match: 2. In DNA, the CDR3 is TGTGCCAGCAGCAAGCGGGGAGAGACCCAGTACTTC. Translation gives CASSKRGETQYF.